The subject of this entry is one TCR beta chain. Its matching antigen is unknown. The sample is drawn from a study of long-term antiretroviral therapy in people with HIV. Across the study: A decade or so separates the oldest specimens from the later 2015 immediate-ART recommendation. Study findings and constraints: Despite increasing after ART, diversity remained lower than that of transplant donor controls.

The CDR3 runs 14 residues. From germline, CDR1 is SGHDT and CDR2 YYEEEE. Deletions cut 4 bases from V and 0 bases from J, with 10 bases between. The assay, immunoSEQ v3.0, was run at survey level. Some clones are missing from TCRdb's copy, which holds only in-frame ones; the method was immunoSEQ multiplex PCR. The table records over 15,000 clones, roughly 79% of them present only once. At least two post-ART and at least one pre-ART PBMC sample were available for each donor. Sample: unsorted PBMCs, taken 2.3 years after starting antiretroviral therapy. The chain is built from TRBV5-6 and TRBJ1-2; D call uncertain. This clonotype was sampled from a woman aged 40 to 50 with HIV. The CDR3 here is CASSIPGPNYGYTF. The CDR3 coding sequence is TGTGCCAGCAGCATACCGGGTCCTAACTATGGCTACACCTTC.